This entry describes one T cell receptor (beta chain). What it binds is unknown. Alongside a J-beta primer mix, a sample-barcoded 5' primer served in a second PCR lasting about 7 to 12 cycles. TCRdb analysed the 5' RACE reads with MiXCR anew, one entry per CDR3 protein. This sample has approximately 1,700,000 distinct CDR3 sequences, with about 39% found just once. In terms of origin and age, donors were healthy Caucasian individuals from Russia aged about 6 to 90. Looked up from germline, CDR1 is PRHDT and CDR2 is FYEKMQ (reference sequence). V gave up 5 bases and J gave up 5 bases; unmatched junction bases: 10. The CDR3 spans 17 residues. This specimen comes from a study of blood T cells in healthy people across ages. General study points: The unknown donor CMV status may have confounded expanded clonotype changes. Significant beta diversity loss was already apparent by age approximately 40, declining roughly linearly.

The sequencing sample was made of blood. The clonotype originates from a human donor in good health. The J gene is TRBJ2-7, the V gene TRBV13; 15 nucleotides match TRBD2. CDR3 coding DNA: TGTGCCAGCAGCCTATCGGGACTAGCGGGGGGAGGAAACGAGCAGTACTTC. As protein: CASSLSGLAGGGNEQYF.